The rows below give T cell receptor beta chains drawn from one sample of a study of blood T cell repertoires in COVID-19. The assay was immunoSEQ multiplex PCR, and TCRdb's table has in-frame clones only and misses some. The table shows fewer than 60,000 clones, with roughly 84% occurring only once. The sequenced sample consisted of peripheral blood. The source is a man aged 25-40 years with COVID-19, enrolled during active disease. The CDR3 runs from the conserved cysteine through the conserved F or W. A D gene is named only where the DNA matches it firmly. Size is stated for part of the rows, as once, few or many counts, or as a class when the clone is expanded.

j_call v_call clone_size cdr3_length d_call cdr3_nt cdr3_aa
TRBJ2-3 TRBV4-1 . 17 TRBD1 TGCGCCAGCAGCCCTAATACGGGACAGATCTACACAGATACGCAGTATTTT CASSPNTGQIYTDTQYF
TRBJ2-6 TRBV3-1/TRBV3-2 . 17 TRBD1 TGTGCCAGCAGCCTCGGACAGGGAATCTCTGGGGCCAACGTCCTGACTTTC CASSLGQGISGANVLTF
TRBJ2-7 TRBV11-2 once 15 TRBD1 TGTGCCAGCAGCTTAGAACAGGGGGCATCGTACGAGCAGTACTTC CASSLEQGASYEQYF
TRBJ1-1 TRBV27 . 16 . TGTGCCAGCAGTCTTAGAGGGTTTAATGGACCCACTGAAGCTTTCTTT CASSLRGFNGPTEAFF
TRBJ1-2 TRBV28 . 13 . TGTGCCAGCAGTTCCCAAACCATCGGTGGCTACACCTTC CASSSQTIGGYTF
TRBJ1-2 TRBV7-2 once 16 . TGTGCCAGCAGCCCCGGGGGGGGTGTTGATGTCTATGGCTACACCTTC CASSPGGGVDVYGYTF
TRBJ2-1 TRBV5-4 . 15 TRBD2 TGTGCCAGCAGCTTAGGGCTAGCGGGAGGACGTGAGCAGTTCTTC CASSLGLAGGREQFF
TRBJ2-2 TRBV3-1/TRBV3-2 . 15 TRBD1 TGTGCCAGCAGCCAGCCGGACAGGGGAACCGGGGAGCTGTTTTTT CASSQPDRGTGELFF
TRBJ1-1 TRBV5-1 once 14 . TGCGCCAGCAGGGGCGACGCCGGAAACACTGAAGCTTTCTTT CASRGDAGNTEAFF
TRBJ2-1 TRBV6-5 . 14 . TGTGCCAGCAGGAAAGGACTCGGGTCCAATGAGCAGTTCTTC CASRKGLGSNEQFF
TRBJ2-2 TRBV6-5 . 14 . TGTGCCAGCAGCCCAGTGGAGGGTAGCGGGGAGCTGTTTTTT CASSPVEGSGELFF
TRBJ2-4 TRBV4-2 . 19 TRBD2 TGTGCCAGCAGCCAAGATAGGACGGCGGGAGGGCAGACCAAAAACATTCAGTACTTC CASSQDRTAGGQTKNIQYF
TRBJ1-4 TRBV4-2 . 15 . TGTGCCAGCAGCCAACAGACAGCCCATAATGAAAAACTGTTTTTT CASSQQTAHNEKLFF
TRBJ2-1 TRBV6-6 . 14 TRBD1 TGTGCCACCCAAACAGGGGTGGTTGGCAATGAGCAGTTCTTC CATQTGVVGNEQFF
TRBJ2-1 TRBV5-1 . 15 TRBD2 TGCGCCAGCAGCTTGGGCGGGAGCTCCTACAATGAGCAGTTCTTC CASSLGGSSYNEQFF
TRBJ2-3 TRBV19 . 11 . TGTGCCACCAGGGCCGCGGATACGCAGTATTTT CATRAADTQYF
TRBJ2-3 TRBV9 once 14 . TGTGCCAGCAGCGTAGCGGTAGTTGCAGATACGCAGTATTTT CASSVAVVADTQYF
TRBJ2-5 TRBV30 once 14 . TGTGCCTGGAGTGCGGCTAGCAGCGGGGAGACCCAGTACTTC CAWSAASSGETQYF
TRBJ1-1 TRBV5-1 . 13 . TGCGCCAGCAGCCCAGAATGGAACACTGAAGCTTTCTTT CASSPEWNTEAFF
TRBJ1-3 TRBV25-1 . 13 . TGTGCCAGCAGTGAATCCCCTGTAAACACCATATATTTT CASSESPVNTIYF
TRBJ1-1 TRBV24-1 few 15 TRBD1 TGTGCCACCAGTGAGACAGGGGGGCGGTACACTGAAGCTTTCTTT CATSETGGRYTEAFF
TRBJ2-7 TRBV19 once 15 TRBD2 TGTGCCAGTAGTATACTAGCGGGAGAAAATCACGAGCAGTACTTC CASSILAGENHEQYF
TRBJ2-1 TRBV9 . 18 . TGTGCCAGCAGCGCCGCCCTGGGGCGGGACAGCTCCTACAATGAGCAGTTCTTC CASSAALGRDSSYNEQFF
TRBJ2-7 TRBV5-1 few 15 TRBD1 TGCGCCAGCAGCTTGGACAGGGGTTGGATTAACGAGCAGTACTTC CASSLDRGWINEQYF
TRBJ1-2 TRBV7-2 . 14 . TGTGCCAGCACCCCAGTTGGGGGGAACTATGGCTACACCTTC CASTPVGGNYGYTF
TRBJ2-3 TRBV5-1 . 15 TRBD2 TGCGCCAGCAGCATAGCGGGAGTGGGCCCAGATACGCAGTATTTT CASSIAGVGPDTQYF
TRBJ1-2 TRBV29-1 . 12 . TGCAGCGTTTTTCGGGAAGGAGGGTCCTACACCTTC CSVFREGGSYTF
TRBJ1-2 TRBV2 . 13 . TGTGCCAGCAGGAAGGAGGGGAACTATGGCTACACCTTC CASRKEGNYGYTF
TRBJ1-2 TRBV28 . 14 . TGTGCCAGCAGTTTATCGGCAGGGGCCTATGGCTACACCTTC CASSLSAGAYGYTF
TRBJ2-3 TRBV5-1 . 16 TRBD2 TGCGCCAGCAGCAAGGGGACTAGCGGGTTCGGAGATACGCAGTATTTT CASSKGTSGFGDTQYF
TRBJ2-3 TRBV25-1 . 18 . TGTGCCAGCAGCTCGAGGAGGTTAGGAACAGGGTGGCCAGATACGCAGTATTTT CASSSRRLGTGWPDTQYF
TRBJ2-3 TRBV5-4 . 15 TRBD2 TGTGCCAGCAGCTTGGAGCGGGAGCGCACAGATACGCAGTATTTT CASSLERERTDTQYF
TRBJ2-4 TRBV7-2 . 14 . TGTGCCAGCAGCTTAGCCAGGGGAAAAAACATTCAGTACTTC CASSLARGKNIQYF